The clone carrying this T cell receptor (beta chain) was picked up many times. Its cognate antigen is unknown. No patient had received any treatment before thyroid surgery. The data derive from a study of metastatic and nonmetastatic thyroid tumors. Study observations and caveats: The study reportedly found significantly higher TCR beta diversity in malignant thyroid tumors than benign nodules, in blood and tumor.

Original handling: Between-group CDR3 differences, defined by clinicopathological status, yielded a distant-metastasis classifier for papillary thyroid cancer. TCRdb re-called the PCR reads through MiXCR. TCRdb's processing, not the authors', yielded these V and J calls. This table has more than 40,000 clones, 3% to 3.5% appearing once. The TCR originated in a female donor with papillary thyroid cancer or a benign thyroid nodule (not recorded which). Some clones in this sample may be carry-over from other donors' samples. The sequenced sample consisted of blood.

CDR3 sequence reads: CAWSKEATSGENTQYF. CDR3 nucleotides: TGTGCCTGGAGTAAGGAGGCAACTAGCGGGGAAAATACGCAGTATTTT. The chain couples TRBV30 to TRBJ2-3; 10 nucleotides agree with TRBD2. The germline CDR1 and CDR2 sequences are GTSNPN and SVGIG (reference sequence). The CDR3 is made up of 16 amino acids. The J segment lost 7 bases and the V segment lost 2 bases, leaving 12 bases of the junction unmatched.